This T cell receptor beta chain was captured by sequencing in a study of CD8 T cells in ankylosing spondylitis. In regard to this clonotype: Its antigen is unidentified.

Broader study findings: Disease-linked clones reportedly showed significant enrichment in matched ankylosing spondylitis synovial fluid. A subset of motif variants has previously been described in the synovial fluid and blood of reactive arthritis. Disease-linked clones proved CD8+ and comparatively uncommon in peripheral blood. In ankylosing spondylitis blood, a motif of roughly 8 highly homologous TCR beta variants appeared characteristic.

The CDR3 has 14 residues. Looked up from germline, CDR1 is SGHVS and CDR2 is FQNEAQ. Trimming removed 5 bases from V and 5 bases from J, with 15 bases in between. Scientists made TCR beta libraries using quantitative 5'-RACE with molecular barcodes. TCRdb reprocessed the 5' RACE reads via MiXCR and lists one record per CDR3 protein. The sample includes under 550,000 distinct CDR3 sequences, roughly a quarter of them seen just once. The V and J genes are TRBV7-8 and TRBJ2-5; D is possibly TRBD2 (6 bases). The receptor's source is a male donor with ankylosing spondylitis. Sequenced material: blood, either unsorted or a sorted T cell fraction (not recorded which). The CDR3 DNA reads as TGTGCCAGCAGCCCGGGAGTTTTAAAGGAGACCCAGTACTTC. It encodes CASSPGVLKETQYF. The variable domain in full, completed from reference TRBV7-8 and TRBJ2-5, reads GAGVSQSPRYKVAKRGQDVALRCDPISGHVSLFWYQQALGQGPEFLTYFQNEAQLDKSGLPSDRFFAERPEGSVSTLKIQRTQQEDSAVYLCASSPGVLKETQYFGPGTRLLVL.